This TCR beta chain was captured in a study of T cells in Graves' hyperthyroidism and ophthalmopathy. Whole-study results and caveats: For ophthalmopathy, model prediction preceded onset by a median approximately 6 months.

In germline, CDR1 is MRHNA, CDR2 SNTAGT. The CDR3 contains 14 residues. Trimming cost V 6 bases and J 6 bases, with 17 bases left between them. The source material, RNA transcripts, was used to amplify TCR beta CDR3 regions. The HTBI primer set drove a first-round RT-PCR of the TCR CDR3. Each CDR3 protein is one row after TCRdb ran MiXCR on the multiplex PCR reads. The sample includes 600,000 to 800,000 distinct CDR3 sequences, over 35% of them seen just once. Newly diagnosed hyperthyroidism patients aged 18 to 65 years had disease lasting under 2 months. As regards this clonotype: Its matching antigen is unknown.

The sequencing input was blood. The chain carries TRBV6-4 and TRBJ1-1, with D tentatively TRBD1 (5 bases). This TCR derives from a woman in her thirties or forties with Graves' hyperthyroidism. The DNA of the CDR3 is TGTGCCAGCAGCCTAGGACACCCGGAGGCTGAAGCTTTCTTT. Protein product: CASSLGHPEAEAFF.